These 21 T cell receptor beta chains were all obtained from the same sample, sequenced in a study of CD8 T cells in ankylosing spondylitis. TCRdb reprocessed the 5' RACE reads via MiXCR and lists one record per CDR3 protein. The table shows over 95,000 distinct CDR3 sequences, with roughly 8.3% occurring only once. Sequencing was performed on blood, either unsorted or a sorted T cell fraction (not recorded which). These receptors originate from a male donor with ankylosing spondylitis or in good health (not recorded which).

This clonotype came up many times. The rearrangement links TRBV18 to TRBJ1-3; D gene uncertain. Trimming took 3 bases from V and 2 from J, leaving 11 bases between them. CDR3 length: 15 amino acids. CDR1 is KGHSH, CDR2 LQKENI, per germline. The DNA for the CDR3 is TGTGCCAGCTCACCCGCGGGAGCCGCTGGAAACACCATATATTTT. Protein product: CASSPAGAAGNTIYF.

This clonotype was recorded many times. The chain combines TRBV20-1 with TRBJ2-7; the D is unclear. The CDR3 has 14 residues. Germline V CDR1 and CDR2: DFQATT, SNEGSKA (reference sequence). V was shortened by 0 bases and J by 3 bases, with 12 bases between the two germline ends. In nucleotides, the CDR3 is TGCAGTGCTAGAGATATGGTACGGTACTACGAGCAGTACTTC. This codes for CSARDMVRYYEQYF.

The table lists this clonotype with many counts. The CDR3 nucleotides read TGTGCCAGCAGCGCACAGGGGCGGGCTAATGAAAAACTGTTTTTT. It yields the protein CASSAQGRANEKLFF. The chain joins TRBV7-2 to TRBJ1-4; 7 nucleotides match TRBD1. CDR1 and CDR2 (germline): SGHTA, FQGNSA. J gave up 3 bases and V 5 bases, and 6 bases lay outside the gene matches. The CDR3 length is 15 residues.

This clonotype has a count of ten or more. The J gene is TRBJ1-2, the V gene TRBV25-1; TRBD1 matches at 8 bases. The CDR3 is 14 residues long. Trimming took 5 bases from V and 4 from J; bases not matched to a gene: 6. Germline V CDR1 and CDR2: MGHDK, SYGVNS. CDR3 in amino acids: CASSRQGTPYGYTF. Written as DNA, the CDR3 is TGTGCCAGCAGTAGACAGGGGACCCCCTATGGCTACACCTTC.

In its sample, this clonotype was seen many times. The chain is built from TRBV20-1 and TRBJ1-1; TRBD1 is a possible D gene (5 bases). CDR3 length equals 13 residues. Germline V gives CDR1 DFQATT, CDR2 SNEGSKA (reference sequence). Trimming stripped 3 bases from V and 1 base from J, with 9 bases between. The CDR3 spells CSARKQGNTEAFF. The CDR3 DNA follows: TGCAGTGCTAGGAAGCAGGGGAACACTGAAGCTTTCTTT.

Ten or more counts support this clonotype. The chain recombines TRBV5-1 with TRBJ1-2; D ambiguous. Germline lookup yields CDR1 SGHRS and CDR2 YFSETQ. V gave up 3 bases and J gave up 3 bases, with 9 bases separating them. CDR3 length: 13 residues. CDR3 nucleotides: TGCGCCAGCAGCTCGGACGGAGACTATGGCTACACCTTC. Translating gives CASSSDGDYGYTF.

The CDR3 loop is CATSGSGDRGLGYTF. The CDR3 region has the DNA TGTGCCACCAGTGGCTCGGGGGACAGGGGGCTTGGCTACACCTTC. The chain is built from TRBV24-1 and TRBJ1-2; TRBD1 matches at 12 bases. The J segment lost 7 bases and the V segment lost 5 bases, leaving 7 bases of the junction unmatched. CDR1 is KGHDR and CDR2 is SFDVKD in the germline V gene. CDR3 length: 15 amino acids.

This clonotype was counted between two and nine times. The rearrangement links TRBV10-3 to TRBJ1-1, with D perhaps matching TRBD1 (5 bases). Germline CDR1 reads ENHRY; CDR2 reads SYGVKD. V lost 6 bases and J lost 6, with 20 bases in between. CDR3 length: 15 residues. The CDR3 loop reads CAISFSGTGEAEAFF. The CDR3 region has the DNA TGTGCCATCAGCTTTTCCGGCACAGGAGAAGCTGAAGCTTTCTTT.

The rearrangement joins TRBV4-1 to TRBJ2-5; D is undetermined. V was pared by 5 bases and J by 5 bases, with 18 bases between. CDR3 length equals 15 residues. Looked up from germline, CDR1 is MGHRA and CDR2 is YSYEKL. The CDR3 DNA sequence: TGCGCCAGCAGCTCCCGACACGGAACGATGGAGACCCAGTACTTC. It encodes CASSSRHGTMETQYF.

This clonotype was found many times. The rearrangement links TRBV20-1 to TRBJ2-3; the D gene is possibly TRBD2 (6 bases). The CDR3 is made up of 13 amino acids. Deletions cut 5 bases from V and 6 bases from J, with 15 bases between. CDR1 and CDR2 from the germline V gene are DFQATT and SNEGSKA (reference sequence). The CDR3 loop is CSARDSTGDTQYF. CDR3 in DNA: TGCAGTGCTCGGGACTCGACGGGGGATACGCAGTATTTT.

A remark on this clonotype: This clone may be a read error of a much larger clone one base away. V gene TRBV18 combines with J gene TRBJ1-1; 7 bases are a match to TRBD1. The CDR3 loop spans 15 amino acids. V dropped 6 bases and J dropped 2; count of bases not matched to a gene: 9. Looked up from germline, CDR1 is KGHSH and CDR2 is LQKENI. The CDR3 sequence is CASSQETGINTEAFF. In DNA, the CDR3 is TGTGCCAGCTCGCAGGAGACAGGGATTAACACTGAAGCTTTCTTT. The full variable domain, rest sourced from reference TRBV18 and TRBJ1-1, is NAGVMQNPRHLVRRRGQEARLRCSPMKGHSHVYWYRQLPEEGLKFMVYLQKENIIDESGMPKERFSAEFPKEGPSILRIQQVVRGDSAAYFCASSQETGINTEAFFGQGTRLTVV.

This clonotype was seen repeatedly, ten times or more. The V gene is TRBV28, the J gene TRBJ2-3; 7 positions match TRBD2. Germline CDR1 reads MDHEN; CDR2 reads SYDVKM. The CDR3 has 16 amino acids. The ends lost 2 bases at V and 3 bases at J; junction bases unmatched: 8. The CDR3 DNA sequence: TGTGCCAGCAGTTTAGTAAGTCGACTAGCAACAGATACGCAGTATTTT. Protein sequence: CASSLVSRLATDTQYF.

This clonotype was detected many times. The rearrangement links TRBV29-1 to TRBJ2-2; no firm D call. Trimming left V 6 bases short and J 4 bases short, with 12 bases between. Germline CDR1 reads SQVTM; CDR2 reads ANQGSEA. CDR3 length: 13 amino acids. DNA of the CDR3: TGCAGCGTAGCCCCTGACCCCACCGGGGAGCTGTTTTTT. Translation: CSVAPDPTGELFF.

Regarding this clonotype: A junction boundary mismatches the germline segment, possibly from a read error. The V call is TRBV5-5, the J call TRBJ2-6; D call uncertain. Germline assignment: CDR1 SGHKS and CDR2 YYEKEE (reference sequence). CDR3 size: 16 residues. The CDR3: CVSSQVGLSGANVLTF. DNA for the CDR3: TGTGTCAGCAGCCAAGTGGGCCTCTCTGGGGCCAACGTCCTGACTTTC.

This clonotype was detected many times. Its ends do not fully match the called genes, so a read error is possible. The chain carries TRBV7-7 and TRBJ2-1; 10 bases line up with TRBD2. The V gene's germline CDR1 is SSHAT and CDR2 FNYEAQ (reference sequence). This CDR3 spans 15 amino acids. The CDR3 region is CASSLGSGGRNEQFF. The CDR3 coding sequence is TGTGCTAGCAGCTTAGGTAGCGGGGGGCGGAATGAGCAGTTCTTC.

This clonotype came up many times. The rearrangement joins TRBV21-1 to TRBJ2-7; TRBD1, the table's D call, was not compared with the DNA. TRBV21-1 is shown as a pseudogene. This CDR3 contains 13 residues. The CDR3 sequence is CASAGQGPYEQYF. The CDR3 DNA reads TGTGCCAGCGCGGGACAGGGGCCATACGAGCAGTACTTC.

This clonotype has a count of ten or more. The chain employs TRBV10-3 and TRBJ1-5, with D perhaps TRBD1 (6 bases). This CDR3 spans 16 amino acids. Trimming left V 3 bases short and J 1 base short, with 13 bases between. The germline gives CDR1 ENHRY, CDR2 SYGVKD. The CDR3 spells CAISDLQGPSNQPQHF. The CDR3, as DNA: TGTGCCATCAGTGACCTACAGGGACCGAGCAATCAGCCCCAGCATTTT.

This clonotype showed up many times. The chain joins TRBV11-2 to TRBJ2-7, with D unclear. This CDR3 has 15 residues. Between the trimmed V and J ends, which lost 2 bases and 2 bases, there was a span of 13 bases. Germline assignment: CDR1 SGHAT and CDR2 FQNNGV. The CDR3 DNA is TGTGCCAGCAGCTTATATAGCCTAGGGCCCTACGAGCAGTACTTC. This codes for CASSLYSLGPYEQYF.

This clonotype was seen ten or more times. The CDR3 reads CASSVTSGLTDTQYF. In DNA form, the CDR3 reads TGTGCCAGCAGTGTAACTAGCGGCCTCACAGATACGCAGTATTTT. The V and J genes are TRBV6-1 and TRBJ2-3, with 8 bases identical to TRBD2. Germline loops: CDR1 MNHNS, CDR2 SASEGT. CDR3 length equals 15 residues. Trimming cost V 4 bases and J 2 bases; bases outside gene matches: 5.

V is TRBV7-2 and J is TRBJ2-7, with D perhaps matching TRBD1 or TRBD2 (6 bases each). This CDR3 region has 13 residues. Per germline, CDR1 SGHTA and CDR2 FQGNSA. Trimming took off 5 bases at V and 6 bases at J, with 14 bases between the two ends. CDR3 sequence (DNA): TGTGCCAGCAGCATAGGCGGGACATCCGAGCAGTACTTC. This encodes CASSIGGTSEQYF.

This clonotype was counted ten times or more. The rearrangement joins TRBV12-3 or TRBV12-4 to TRBJ2-1; TRBD2 is a possible D gene (7 bases). The CDR3 spans 16 residues. V was cut by 3 bases and J by 6 bases, with 18 bases left in between. CDR3 sequence: CASSFWAGARGNEQFF. The CDR3 bases are TGTGCCAGCAGTTTTTGGGCGGGGGCCAGGGGCAATGAGCAGTTCTTC.